The clone carrying this T cell receptor beta chain was observed a few times. As yet, its antigen is unknown. Sampling consisted of one heparinised blood draw per donor, averaging approximately 100 mL. This sample is part of a study of beta chain features in type 1 diabetes. Study observations and caveats: The study found fewer insertions and more deletions at VDJ junctions in type 1 diabetes patients. Type 1 diabetes patients showed a moderate but significant shortening of TCRB CDR3s in all four CD4+ subsets. PCR may have favored shorter templates equally in patients and controls.

Since all of the isolated RNA was reverse transcribed, expressed TCRB transcripts were what got sequenced. The data were produced by immunoSEQ multiplex PCR, yet TCRdb's version contains in-frame clones alone and is incomplete. Of around 340,000 clones in the sample, around 8.5% were seen once. The sequence came from a man aged 25-45 years with type 1 diabetes. Source material: central memory CD4+ T cells from blood.

The CDR3: CAWSQGAYGYTF. CDR3 nucleotide sequence: TGTGCCTGGAGTCAGGGGGCCTATGGCTACACCTTC. The V call is TRBV30, the J call TRBJ1-2; 8 nucleotides line up with TRBD1. The germline V gene has CDR1 GTSNPN and CDR2 SVGIG (reference sequence). V dropped 2 bases and J dropped 4; count of bases not matched to a gene: 0. This CDR3 region has 12 residues. The full variable domain, rest sourced from reference TRBV30 and TRBJ1-2, is SQTIHQWPATLVQPVGSPLSLECTVEGTSNPNLYWYRQAAGRGLQLLFYSVGIGQISSEVPQNLSASRPQDRQFILSSKKLLLSDSGFYLCAWSQGAYGYTFGSGTRLTVV.